This TCR beta chain was identified during a study of T cell changes during pregnancy in multiple sclerosis. The CDR3 contains 15 residues. CDR1 WNHNN and CDR2 SYGVQD come from the germline V gene (reference sequence). Trimming at V came to 5 bases and at J to 2 bases, leaving 9 bases not matched to a gene. The protocol was immunoSEQ multiplex PCR, while the TCRdb copy is restricted to in-frame clones and leaves out a portion. The sample lists tens of thousands of clones; about 92% were seen once. This sample comprised peripheral blood, obtained in the first trimester of pregnancy. This chain uses TRBV10-1 with TRBJ2-7, with TRBD1 matching 7 bases. The receptor's source is a female donor with multiple sclerosis, enrolled in a pregnancy study. The CDR3 bases are TGCGCCAGCAGTCTAGACAGGGCTTTGACCTACGAGCAGTACTTC. Encoded protein: CASSLDRALTYEQYF.